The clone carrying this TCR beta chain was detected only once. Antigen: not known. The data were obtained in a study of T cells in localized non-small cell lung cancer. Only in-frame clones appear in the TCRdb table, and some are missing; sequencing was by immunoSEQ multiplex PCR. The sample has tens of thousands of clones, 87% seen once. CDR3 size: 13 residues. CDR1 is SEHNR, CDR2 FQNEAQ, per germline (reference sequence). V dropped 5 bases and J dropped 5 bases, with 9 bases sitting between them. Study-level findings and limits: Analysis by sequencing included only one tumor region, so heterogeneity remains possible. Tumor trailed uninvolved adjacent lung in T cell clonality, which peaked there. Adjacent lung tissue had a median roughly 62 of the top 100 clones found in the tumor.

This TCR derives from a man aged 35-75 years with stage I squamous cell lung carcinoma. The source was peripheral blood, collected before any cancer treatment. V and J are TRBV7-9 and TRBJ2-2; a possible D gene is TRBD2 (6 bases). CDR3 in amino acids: CASSPGGTGELFF. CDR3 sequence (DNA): TGTGCCAGCAGCCCCGGGGGTACCGGGGAGCTGTTTTTT.